This T cell receptor beta chain is from a study of graft-versus-host responses after intestinal transplantation. Overall study: Anti-thymocyte globulin was used for induction in all recipients, who then took tacrolimus and steroids for approximately 3 years. Whole-study findings and limits: GvH clones occurred in recipient marrow; some first appeared in ileum or blood.

Remarks on this clone: Its antigen is unknown.

The germline CDR1 and CDR2 sequences are SGHRS and YFSETQ. The length of the CDR3 is 15 residues. Trimming removed 0 bases from V and 1 base from J, with 10 bases in between. Measured with immunoSEQ multiplex PCR; TCRdb has only the in-frame clones, and not every one. The sample lists roughly 120,000 clones, just over 90% seen once, with about 0.54% in the top ten. This chain links TRBV5-1 with TRBJ1-1; D gene uncertain. The clonotype originates from a human donor who received an intestinal transplant. The sample consisted of unstimulated CD8+ T cells sorted from spleen or lymph node cells, taken before intestinal transplant. The CDR3, as DNA: TGCGCCAGCAGCTTGGGTCCACGGGAGAACACTGAAGCTTTCTTT. Amino acids: CASSLGPRENTEAFF.